The clone carrying this T cell receptor beta chain was found a few times. The data stem from a study of blood T cell repertoires in COVID-19. The CDR3 is 13 amino acids. Looked up from germline, CDR1 is SEHNR and CDR2 is FQNEAQ (reference sequence). V was pared by 5 bases and J by 8 bases, with 6 bases of the junction left unmatched. The repertoire was sequenced with immunoSEQ multiplex PCR; TCRdb's copy has only in-frame clones and lacks some. The top ten clones hold around 17% of a sample with around 94,000 clones, around 80% of them seen once. This chain uses TRBV7-9 with TRBJ1-2, with TRBD1 matching over 9 bases. The clonotype was recovered from a human donor in a cohort sampled during active COVID-19. The sample consisted of peripheral blood. CDR3 in amino acids: CASSLDRGGGYTF. CDR3 in DNA: TGTGCCAGCAGCCTGGACAGGGGAGGGGGCTACACCTTC.